One sample yielded the 7 T cell receptor beta chains listed below, sequenced in a study of T cells in Graves' hyperthyroidism and ophthalmopathy. Regions amplified from RNA transcripts were the TCR beta CDR3 regions. During a first-round RT-PCR of the TCR CDR3, the HTBI primer set was used. Each CDR3 protein gets one entry after TCRdb re-called the multiplex PCR reads with MiXCR. The table includes more than 350,000 distinct CDR3 sequences, roughly 15% detected once. The sequenced sample consisted of blood. These receptors came from a woman aged 55-69 years with Graves' ophthalmopathy.

The DNA for the CDR3 is TGTGCCAGCAGTCCCGGGACAGGGGGCTCAGGCGGGGAGCTGTTTTTT. Its protein is CASSPGTGGSGGELFF. The chain uses TRBV2 and TRBJ2-2, with TRBD1 matching over 12 bases. V shed 5 bases and J 7 bases; nucleotides not matched to a gene: 8. Germline CDR1 reads SNHLY; CDR2 reads FYNNEI. CDR3 length: 16 amino acids.

This rearrangement joins TRBV30 to TRBJ1-5; a possible D gene is TRBD1 (5 bases). Per germline, CDR1 GTSNPN and CDR2 SVGIG (reference sequence). There are 17 residues in the CDR3. V was clipped by 0 bases and J by 4 bases, with 19 bases between them. In nucleotides, the CDR3 is TGTGCCTGGAGTGTGAGTCCCGCGCCTTACAGGAATCAGCCCCAGCATTTT. It translates to CAWSVSPAPYRNQPQHF.

In its sample, this clonotype was seen a few times. V is TRBV28 and J is TRBJ1-4; D gene unclear. V shed 7 bases and J shed 0 bases, with 12 bases lying between them. Per the germline V gene, CDR1 is MDHEN and CDR2 is SYDVKM. The CDR3 consists of 15 residues. The CDR3 spells CASIRGSATNEKLFF. CDR3 coding DNA: TGTGCCAGCATTCGAGGGAGTGCAACTAATGAAAAACTGTTTTTT.

This sequence joins TRBV5-1 and TRBJ2-7; TRBD2 aligns across 9 bases. CDR3 length: 17 amino acids. The ends lost 4 bases at V and 5 bases at J; junction bases unmatched: 16. CDR1 is SGHRS, CDR2 YFSETQ, per germline. The CDR3 nucleotides read TGCGCCAGCAGCCCAGCGGGAGGCAGGGGGGGAACGCACGAGCAGTACTTC. Protein sequence: CASSPAGGRGGTHEQYF.

This clonotype came up many times. This rearrangement joins TRBV12-3 or TRBV12-4 to TRBJ2-1; no clear D. The CDR3 sequence is 13 residues long. The V and J ends lost 1 base and 9 bases respectively, with 10 bases between them. CDR3 sequence reads: CASSLVTRLEQFF. DNA for the CDR3: TGTGCCAGCAGTTTAGTAACCCGCCTTGAGCAGTTCTTC.

To note about this clonotype: A much larger clone lies a single base off, so this may be a read error. The chain uses TRBV5-4 and TRBJ2-5, with 8 nucleotides matching TRBD1. J gave up 0 bases and V 3 bases, and 4 bases lay outside the gene matches. This CDR3 has 15 amino acids. Per germline, CDR1 SGHNT and CDR2 YYREEE (reference sequence). Written as DNA, the CDR3 is TGTGCCAGCAGCTCCCGGACAGGGAACCAAGAGACCCAGTACTTC. Its translation: CASSSRTGNQETQYF.

This clonotype was observed many times. V gene TRBV18 combines with J gene TRBJ2-5; tentatively, D is TRBD1 (5 bases). Trimming took off 8 bases at V and 0 bases at J, with 19 bases between the two ends. The CDR3 extends over 16 amino acids. CDR1 KGHSH and CDR2 LQKENI come from the germline V gene. The CDR3 region is CASTILLGQYQETQYF. The CDR3 DNA sequence: TGTGCCAGCACTATCCTCTTGGGGCAGTACCAAGAGACCCAGTACTTC.